This T cell receptor beta chain was retrieved from a study of beta chain features in type 1 diabetes. The authors reverse transcribed all of the isolated RNA, so sequencing captured expressed TCRB transcripts. Assay used: immunoSEQ multiplex PCR; TCRdb lists only in-frame clones, some missing. This sample has 250,000 to 350,000 clones, with roughly an eighth found just once. Findings of the study overall: Shorter TCRB CDR3s, moderately but significantly so, marked every one of the four CD4+ subsets in Type 1 diabetes patients.

The length of the CDR3 is 15 residues. Trimming shortened V by 5 bases and J by 0 bases, and 12 bases separated the two germline ends. CDR1 is SGHTA and CDR2 is FQGTGA in the germline V gene. About this clone: Antigen specificity is unknown.

The sequence derives from a man aged 25-45 years with type 1 diabetes. The chain has TRBV7-3 and TRBJ2-3; D might be TRBD1 (7 bases). The specimen sequenced was naive CD4+ T cells from blood. The CDR3 spells CASSPGDSSTDTQYF. In nucleotides, the CDR3 is TGTGCCAGCAGCCCGGGGGACAGTAGCACAGATACGCAGTATTTT.